This entry lists 21 T cell receptor beta chains sequenced from one sample in a study of radiation and T cells in renal cell carcinoma. Time point here: baseline pretreatment blood. Treatment here: 15 Gy SBRT to primary tumor, nephrectomy 4 weeks later. The method was immunoSEQ multiplex PCR; TCRdb's version includes in-frame clones alone and lacks a portion of them. The sample consists of 100,000 to 150,000 clones, 80% to 85% of them appearing once. The sample consisted of blood, taken from a patient whose treatment included radiotherapy and nephrectomy. Source of these receptors: an older woman with renal cell carcinoma.

The rearrangement uses TRBV19 and TRBJ2-5; TRBD1 is a possible D gene (6 bases). Germline CDR1 is LNHDA and CDR2 is SQIVND (reference sequence). The length of the CDR3 is 17 residues. Trimming stripped 1 base from V and 4 bases from J, with 19 bases between. CDR3 in amino acids: CASSIAQGKDFRETQYF. In DNA, the CDR3 is TGTGCCAGTAGTATAGCACAGGGTAAAGATTTTCGAGAGACCCAGTACTTC. The variable domain in full, with the rest retrieved from reference TRBV19 and TRBJ2-5, is DGGITQSPKYLFRKEGQNVTLSCEQNLNHDAMYWYRQDPGQGLRLIYYSQIVNDFQKGDIAEGYSVSREKKESFPLTVTSAQKNPTAFYLCASSIAQGKDFRETQYFGPGTRLLVL.

Here the CDR3 DNA reads TGTGCCAGCAGCAAACAGGCAGGGAGGGGTGCAACTAATGAAAAACTGTTTTTT. Its translation is CASSKQAGRGATNEKLFF. The chain is built from TRBV21-1 and TRBJ1-4. TRBV21-1 is flagged as a pseudogene. This CDR3 region has 18 residues.

The chain has TRBV7-9 and TRBJ2-1; 7 positions agree with TRBD1. Germline V gene lookup returns CDR1 SEHNR and CDR2 FQNEAQ (reference sequence). The CDR3 is 18 residues long. Unmatched junction bases numbered 13, after V lost 5 bases and J lost 0 bases. CDR3 protein: CASSPRGQGVSSYNEQFF. In DNA form, the CDR3 reads TGTGCCAGCAGCCCGAGGGGGCAGGGGGTGAGCTCCTACAATGAGCAGTTCTTC.

This rearrangement joins TRBV28 to TRBJ1-1; tentative D call: TRBD1 (5 bases). The CDR3 runs to 13 residues. The germline V gene has CDR1 MDHEN and CDR2 SYDVKM. V lost 6 bases and J 8 bases, leaving 16 bases between the germline ends. In DNA form, the CDR3 reads TGTGCCAGCAGCAAACAGAGCTACAGGGAAGCTTTCTTT. It specifies CASSKQSYREAFF.

With regard to this clone: In the same sample, other DNA sequences code for this CDR3. CDR3 protein: CASSLGRENTEAFF. CDR3 DNA: TGTGCCAGCAGCTTGGGACGGGAAAACACTGAAGCTTTCTTT. The gene calls are TRBV5-4 and TRBJ1-1, with unresolved D. Germline V gene sequence: CDR1 SGHNT, CDR2 YYREEE (reference sequence). V lost 0 bases, J lost 2 bases, and 8 bases lay in between. The CDR3 covers 14 residues.

This clone was counted between two and nine times. This sequence joins TRBV14 and TRBJ1-2, with no clear D. Trimming removed 0 bases at V and 7 bases at J, with 9 bases between. This CDR3 has 13 amino acids. The germline CDR1 and CDR2 sequences are SGHDN and FVKESK. The CDR3 nucleotides read TGTGCCAGCAGCCAAGATGTAAAAACTGGCTACACCTTC. Translation gives CASSQDVKTGYTF.

V usage is TRBV18 and J usage is TRBJ2-3; tentative D call: TRBD1 (6 bases). Between the trimmed V and J ends, which lost 0 bases and 3 bases, there was a span of 16 bases. Germline V lookup: CDR1 KGHSH, CDR2 LQKENI. This CDR3 spans 17 amino acids. The CDR3 sequence is CASSPPGQAIFTDTQYF. CDR3 sequence (DNA): TGTGCCAGCTCACCACCGGGACAAGCTATTTTTACAGATACGCAGTATTTT.

V usage is TRBV18 and J usage is TRBJ1-1; D is ambiguous. The CDR3 runs 13 residues. Germline CDR1 is KGHSH and CDR2 is LQKENI. V lost 3 bases to trimming and J lost 0 bases, with 5 bases between them. The CDR3 DNA sequence: TGTGCCAGCTCACCGGGGATGAACACTGAAGCTTTCTTT. Protein product: CASSPGMNTEAFF.

This sequence joins TRBV6-6 and TRBJ1-2; no reliable D call. The CDR3 sequence is 10 residues long. The ends were cut back, 5 bases at V and 9 bases at J, with 7 bases in the middle. Germline CDR1 reads MNHNY; CDR2 reads SVGAGI (reference sequence). The CDR3 reads CASSGERYTF. The CDR3 DNA is TGTGCCAGCAGTGGGGAGCGCTACACCTTC.

This clone has only one observation. This CDR3 reads CASSTTGTGGLFF. In nucleotides, the CDR3 is TGTGCCAGCAGTACCACCGGGACAGGGGGTTTGTTCTTC. This chain links TRBV2 with TRBJ2-1, with TRBD1 matching 11 bases. Per germline, CDR1 SNHLY and CDR2 FYNNEI. The CDR3 consists of 13 residues. J was trimmed by 15 bases and V by 5 bases; bases with no gene match: 9.

The chain carries TRBV7-3 and TRBJ1-1; D remains unclear. Germline V CDR1 and CDR2: SGHTA, FQGTGA. This CDR3 region has 12 residues. Trimming took 5 bases from V and 4 from J, leaving 8 bases between them. CDR3 sequence reads: CASSNPGTEAFF. For the CDR3, the DNA is TGTGCCAGCAGCAACCCGGGCACTGAAGCTTTCTTT.

The V call is TRBV5-1, the J call TRBJ2-1; no clear D gene. V was clipped by 5 bases and J by 7 bases, with 13 bases between them. The germline gives CDR1 SGHRS, CDR2 YFSETQ. The CDR3 has 13 amino acids. The CDR3 sequence: CASRPGLLNEQFF. Here the CDR3 DNA reads TGCGCCAGCAGGCCCGGGCTTCTAAATGAGCAGTTCTTC.

As to this clone: An end of the junction differs from the germline gene, which may be a read error. The chain employs TRBV5-1 and TRBJ2-5; TRBD2 matches at 9 bases. CDR1 SGHRS and CDR2 YFSETQ come from the germline V gene. The CDR3 extends over 14 amino acids. In DNA, the CDR3 is TGCGCCAGCAGCGTTAGCGGGGGTGGAGAGATCCAGTACTTC. As protein: CASSVSGGGEIQYF.

This chain links TRBV7-6 with TRBJ1-1; D perhaps matches TRBD1 (5 bases). This CDR3 spans 14 amino acids. Trimming took 4 bases from V and 3 from J, leaving 12 bases between them. Germline V CDR1 and CDR2: SGHVS, FNYEAQ. For the CDR3, the DNA is TGTGCCAGCAGCTGGTCAGGGAGGGACACTGAAGCTTTCTTT. This sequence encodes CASSWSGRDTEAFF.

The rearrangement joins TRBV30 to TRBJ1-1, with TRBD1 matching over 8 bases. CDR3 length: 15 amino acids. The trim removed 0 bases at V and 0 bases at J, leaving 3 bases unmatched. Germline V gene data show CDR1 as GTSNPN and CDR2 as SVGIG (reference sequence). In nucleotides, the CDR3 is TGTGCCTGGAGTGTATTCAGGGGGCTGAACACTGAAGCTTTCTTT. Protein product: CAWSVFRGLNTEAFF. Based on the CDR3 plus reference TRBV30 and TRBJ1-1, the full variable domain is SQTIHQWPATLVQPVGSPLSLECTVEGTSNPNLYWYRQAAGRGLQLLFYSVGIGQISSEVPQNLSASRPQDRQFILSSKKLLLSDSGFYLCAWSVFRGLNTEAFFGQGTRLTVV.

The table lists this clone with a count of one. The V gene is TRBV6-1, the J gene TRBJ2-1; 7 bases agree with TRBD1. This CDR3 region has 13 residues. The trim removed 4 bases at V and 4 bases at J, leaving 1 base unmatched. Germline loops: CDR1 MNHNS, CDR2 SASEGT. The CDR3 DNA is TGTGCCAGCAGTGCGGGACAGTACAATGAGCAGTTCTTC. Amino acid sequence: CASSAGQYNEQFF.

The chain is built from TRBV28 and TRBJ1-1; D might be TRBD1 (6 bases). The CDR3 consists of 17 residues. The V gene's germline CDR1 is MDHEN and CDR2 SYDVKM. The V end lost 5 bases, the J end lost 4 bases, and 23 bases lay between the germline ends. CDR3 DNA: TGTGCCAGCAGTGTCCCCGGGACAAATAAGGAGAGCACTGAAGCTTTCTTT. Translating gives CASSVPGTNKESTEAFF.

V is TRBV5-4 and J is TRBJ2-7; no definite D call. There are 14 residues in the CDR3. In germline, CDR1 is SGHNT, CDR2 YYREEE (reference sequence). V was clipped by 0 bases and J by 3 bases, with 10 bases between them. The CDR3 protein is CASSLESSHYEQYF. CDR3 DNA sequence: TGTGCCAGCAGCTTGGAGTCCTCACACTACGAGCAGTACTTC. The full variable domain, with the rest looked up from reference TRBV5-4 and TRBJ2-7, is ETGVTQSPTHLIKTRGQQVTLRCSSQSGHNTVSWYQQALGQGPQFIFQYYREEENGRGNFPPRFSGLQFPNYSSELNVNALELDDSALYLCASSLESSHYEQYFGPGTRLTVT.

This clone was detected only once. The V call is TRBV29-1, the J call TRBJ1-4, with D tentatively TRBD1 (6 bases). Trimming took off 8 bases at V and 4 bases at J, with 17 bases between the two ends. The germline V gene encodes CDR1 SQVTM and CDR2 ANQGSEA. This CDR3 has 14 amino acids. The CDR3 here is CSFKQGAGNEKLFF. DNA of the CDR3: TGCAGCTTCAAACAGGGCGCCGGTAATGAAAAACTGTTTTTT.

The chain carries TRBV7-8 and TRBJ2-3; D perhaps matches TRBD1 (6 bases). Germline assignment: CDR1 SGHVS and CDR2 FQNEAQ. The CDR3 consists of 15 residues. Trimming left V 6 bases short and J 0 bases short, with 13 bases between. As DNA, the CDR3 is TGTGCCAGCAGTCAACCAGGGGCGAGCACAGATACGCAGTATTTT. Translated, it gives CASSQPGASTDTQYF.

The chain has TRBV15 and TRBJ2-2; TRBD1 aligns across 7 bases. CDR3 length equals 15 residues. CDR1 is LNHNV, CDR2 YYDKDF, per germline (reference sequence). Germline trimming cut 4 bases from V and 7 bases from J; bases unmatched to any gene: 9. DNA of the CDR3: TGTGCCACCAGCACGGGACAGCCCCCCTACGGGGAGCTGTTTTTT. Translation: CATSTGQPPYGELFF.